Listed below are T cell receptor beta chains from one sample, sequenced in a study of shared clonotypes between healthy human individuals. Sequencing was performed with immunoSEQ multiplex PCR; in TCRdb, only in-frame clones are kept and a portion is missing. The table lists approximately 650,000 clones, 95% to 96% of them singletons, with around 0.097% in the top ten. The sequencing sample was made of naive CD8+ T cells sorted from blood. These receptors were obtained from a woman in her twenties or thirties in good health. CDR3s include the opening cysteine and the closing phenylalanine or tryptophan. Fields, in order: J gene, clone size, D gene, V gene, CDR3 protein, CDR3 DNA. A D gene is named only where the DNA matches it firmly. Where a row states a size, it is once, few, many or the class of an expanded clone; other rows omit it.

TRBJ1-6,NA,NA,TRBV28,CASSLLQDHNSPLHF,TGTGCCAGCAGTTTACTTCAGGACCATAATTCACCCCTCCACTTT
TRBJ2-7,NA,TRBD2,TRBV27,CASRPSGIYEQYF,TGTGCCAGCAGGCCTAGCGGGATCTACGAGCAGTACTTC
TRBJ2-1,NA,NA,TRBV30,CAWRPLGDNEQFF,TGTGCCTGGAGGCCCTTGGGGGACAATGAGCAGTTCTTC
TRBJ1-5,once,NA,TRBV16,CASSPPVRDSNQPQHF,TGTGCCAGCAGCCCCCCAGTCAGGGATAGCAATCAGCCCCAGCATTTT
TRBJ2-7,few,NA,TRBV28,CASRPRQSYEQYF,TGTGCCAGCAGACCCCGACAGTCCTACGAGCAGTACTTC
TRBJ2-7,NA,TRBD1,TRBV5-4,CASSSTGGWTYEQYF,TGTGCCAGCAGCTCCACAGGGGGCTGGACGTACGAGCAGTACTTC
TRBJ2-3,NA,NA,TRBV27,CASTPGYTDTQYF,TGTGCCAGCACCCCGGGTTACACAGATACGCAGTATTTT
TRBJ1-2,NA,NA,TRBV27,CASSLLGEGNYGYTF,TGTGCCAGCAGTTTATTGGGGGAGGGGAACTATGGCTACACCTTC
TRBJ2-1,NA,NA,TRBV5-1,CASSLAGDEQFF,TGCGCCAGCAGCTTGGCAGGGGATGAGCAGTTCTTC
TRBJ2-7,NA,TRBD2,TRBV13,CASSLALASSYEQYF,TGTGCCAGCAGCTTGGCACTAGCGTCCTCCTACGAGCAGTACTTC
TRBJ1-2,once,NA,TRBV6-1,CASSENSQRGYTF,TGTGCCAGCAGTGAAAACTCCCAACGAGGCTACACCTTC
TRBJ2-1,NA,TRBD2,TRBV11-2,CASSSEVGTSSYNEQFF,TGTGCCAGCAGCTCCGAGGTCGGGACTAGCTCCTACAATGAGCAGTTCTTC
TRBJ2-7,NA,TRBD2,TRBV4-2,CASSQSPRTSGRYEQYF,TGTGCCAGCAGCCAATCCCCCCGGACTAGCGGGCGCTACGAGCAGTACTTC
TRBJ2-7,NA,TRBD2,TRBV4-2,CASSQDLKREYYEQYF,TGTGCCAGCAGCCAAGATTTGAAGCGGGAGTATTATGAGCAGTACTTC
TRBJ2-1,NA,TRBD2,TRBV27,CASAPRPGRVEFF,TGTGCCAGCGCCCCCCGACCGGGGAGGGTAGAGTTCTTC
TRBJ2-1,NA,TRBD2,TRBV5-1,CASSFTSGNYNEQFF,TGCGCCAGCAGCTTTACTAGCGGGAATTACAATGAGCAGTTCTTC